The clone carrying this TCR beta chain was found a few times. The antigen is not known. The CDR3 totals 14 residues. With 2 bases removed from V and 6 bases from J, the gap between germline ends came to 11 bases. Germline V gene lookup returns CDR1 MNHNS and CDR2 SASEGT. This sample is part of a study of spatial heterogeneity in lung cancer. Study overall: Alpha-chain detections were consistently fewer than beta-chain detections among the sequences. In the raw reads, each unique TCR and UMI combination was present more than ten times on average. The study, taken as a whole, reports: Whereas they appeared in blood less at follow-up, ubiquitous expanded tumor TCRs appeared there more at resection.

TCRdb called the 5' RACE reads again in MiXCR, with one record for every CDR3 protein. The data show approximately 52,000 distinct CDR3 sequences, about 7% seen once. Noted time point: sample taken at primary tumor resection. Unsorted whole RNA samples from tumor, nontumor lung or frozen PBMC were sequenced. Samples came from roughly 72 TRACERx patients with untreated early-stage lung cancer. Specimen: PBMCs, collected at surgery. V gene TRBV6-1 combines with J gene TRBJ1-5, with D uncertain. This receptor was identified in a female donor with early-stage non-small cell lung cancer. The CDR3 DNA reads as TGTGCCAGCAGTGAATTCTTGGACGTTCAGCCCCAGCATTTT. It translates to CASSEFLDVQPQHF.